Given below is one T cell receptor beta chain in context. The data are from a study of blood T cell repertoires in COVID-19. Study summary: Samples of COVID-19 (acute and convalescent) were obtained from the United States, Italy and Spain. The analysed material was cDNA or gDNA that came from T cells, B-cell-depleted T cells, or PBMCs.

Trimming removed 6 bases at V and 4 bases at J, with 7 bases between. The CDR3 is 13 amino acids. How the authors handled the data: Estimates of nucleated cell counts were drawn from the amplification of reference gene primers. Assay used: immunoSEQ multiplex PCR; TCRdb lists only in-frame clones, some missing. V and J calls and clone size are those listed in that table; D and trimming were worked out from the DNA. Among over 100,000 clones listed, roughly 83% were seen once. The specimen sequenced was peripheral blood. The TCR was taken from a woman older than 75 with active or convalescent COVID-19. The genes are TRBV12-3 or TRBV12-4 and TRBJ1-6, with a tentative D call TRBD1 (5 bases). This chain's CDR3 is CASREGYNSPLHF. As DNA, the CDR3 is TGTGCCAGCAGGGAGGGGTATAATTCACCCCTCCACTTT.